This T cell receptor (beta chain) was obtained from a study of vaccination and CD4 T cells after COVID-19. Study details: Control wells got either CEFX epitopes, HIV-1 Nef peptides, or no peptide at all.

Cultured CD4+ T cells had their DNA profiled by the Oncomine TCR Beta short-read assay. TCRdb reprocessed the PCR reads via MiXCR and lists one record per CDR3 protein. The sample shows about 25,000 distinct CDR3 sequences, 60% to 80% of them seen only once. The sample's treatment: approximately nine-day PBMC culture with coronavirus spike peptide pools or control peptides (ViraFEST assay). Using peptide pools, antigen-specific T cells were expanded in ViraFEST before TCRs were sequenced. IL-2 at approximately 10 IU/ml and peptide pools at approximately 9.6 ug/ml were added to PBMCs cultured at two million per well. Study-wide points: Detection of a median roughly 84% of reactive clones in convalescent patients was confined to the period after vaccination.

The CDR3 has 17 amino acids. Germline CDR1 reads SEHNR; CDR2 reads FQNEAQ (reference sequence). The V and J ends lost 3 bases and 6 bases, in that order; junction bases with no gene match: 14. A word on this clonotype: No antigen is known for it.

The source is a human donor who received a COVID-19 vaccine. This material consisted of CD4+ T cells from blood, cultured in vitro, taken after SARS-CoV-2 vaccination. The J gene is TRBJ2-1, the V gene TRBV7-9; TRBD2 matches 7 bases. CDR3 nucleotides: TGTGCCAGCAGCTTCTCGGTGGGAGGGGTTTCGTCCAATGAGCAGTTCTTC. This translates into CASSFSVGGVSSNEQFF.